This note documents a single TCR beta chain sequence. CDR1 SQVTM and CDR2 ANQGSEA come from the germline V gene. There are 13 residues in the CDR3. J gave up 1 base and V 7 bases, and 5 bases lay outside the gene matches. The data derive from a study of T cells after yellow fever vaccination. As for the study in general: In the case of low-cell-number fractions, SMART-Seq v4 Ultra Low Input was used for preparation.

Using its own MiXCR run on the 5' RACE reads, TCRdb lists one record per CDR3 protein. The sample has 620,000 or so distinct CDR3 sequences, around a sixth seen once. The material sequenced was PBMCs, taken less than 6 days after the first yellow fever vaccination. This chain links TRBV29-1 with TRBJ1-1; 8 bases agree with TRBD1. The sequence came from a man aged 18-30 years who received the YFV17D yellow fever vaccine. In DNA form, the CDR3 reads TGCAGCGCCGCAGGGGGCTGGAACACTGAAGCTTTCTTT. This sequence encodes CSAAGGWNTEAFF.